These T cell receptor beta chains were read from a single sample in a study of post-analysis software for immune sequencing data. TCRdb re-derived calls from the PCR reads in MiXCR, one entry per CDR3 protein. Among about 460,000 distinct CDR3 sequences, around 40% were seen once, and the ten largest hold about 12%. Sequenced material: blood. The receptors stem from a girl aged 10-17 years with multiple sclerosis. CDR3s include the opening cysteine and the closing phenylalanine or tryptophan.

v_call cdr3_aa
TRBV4-1 CASSQAAGGPPQETQYF
TRBV24-1 CATSENGRNTEAFF
TRBV28 CASSLTRVSVETQYF
TRBV10-3 CAISGLAGGPYEQYF
TRBV7-2 CASSRGQNIQYF
TRBV5-1 CASSSQPSSSYNEQFF
TRBV5-6 CASSPGDRETQYF
TRBV5-1 CASSLELNSGANVLTF
TRBV11-2 CASSQGTSGTDTRYF
TRBV7-3 CASSLRSGSTYEQYF
TRBV6-1 CASIRSLGGFTNYGYTF
TRBV27 CASSPSPSHSHEQYF
TRBV7-2 CASSTSGIRNEQFF
TRBV6-1 CASSDRSSYEQYF
TRBV7-2 CASSPSGRRGRQETQYF
TRBV12-3/TRBV12-4 CARMGEYNYGYTF
TRBV25-1 CASSDFTSYEQYF
TRBV29-1 CSGGQGQEKLFF
TRBV10-3 CAASLAGHNNEQFF
TRBV6-6 CASRTATAVTEAFF
TRBV4-3 CASSQEVASAGYNNEQFF
TRBV9 CASSVSGRPSTDTRYF
TRBV20-1 CSARAGGGANSSYNEQFF
TRBV28 CASMRRRDQPQHF
TRBV4-1 CASAIPGGIGNEQYF
TRBV29-1 CSATGVHTQYF
TRBV27 CASSSRGPGANVLTF
TRBV27 CASTPIGDRGYEQYF